One T cell receptor beta chain is described in this entry. The germline gene is not matched at one end of the junction; a read error may be the cause. Germline CDR1 is SGHTA and CDR2 is FQGNSA. This CDR3 contains 14 residues. The sample comes from a study of CD8+CD57+ T cells in acquired aplastic anemia. TCR beta VDJ and CDR3 profiles were obtained from a genomic DNA template. MiXCR, applied by TCRdb to the reads, yields one record per CDR3 protein. The table records around 400,000 distinct CDR3 sequences, 65% to 75% of them present only once. The clonotype originates from a human donor in good health, serving as a control. Sequencing input: sorted CD4+, CD8+, or CD8+CD57+ T cells (not recorded which) from PBMCs. The V and J genes are TRBV7-2 and TRBJ2-7; no definite D call. The CDR3 here is CASSLDRVAQLQSF. CDR3 DNA sequence: TGTGCCAGCAGCTTAGACCGGGTGGCCCAGCTCCAGTCATTC.